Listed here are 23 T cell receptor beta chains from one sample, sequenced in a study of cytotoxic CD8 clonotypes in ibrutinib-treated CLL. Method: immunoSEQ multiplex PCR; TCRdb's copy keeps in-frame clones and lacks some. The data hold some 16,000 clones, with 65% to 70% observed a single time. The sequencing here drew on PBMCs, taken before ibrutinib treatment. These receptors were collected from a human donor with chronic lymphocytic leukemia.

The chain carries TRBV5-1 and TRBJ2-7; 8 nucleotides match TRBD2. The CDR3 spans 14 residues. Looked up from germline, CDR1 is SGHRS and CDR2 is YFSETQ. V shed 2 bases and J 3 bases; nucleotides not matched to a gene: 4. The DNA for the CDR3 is TGCGCCAGCAGCTTAGCGGGGGACGTCTACGAGCAGTACTTC. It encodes CASSLAGDVYEQYF. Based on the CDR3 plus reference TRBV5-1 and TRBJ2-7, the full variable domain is KAGVTQTPRYLIKTRGQQVTLSCSPISGHRSVSWYQQTPGQGLQFLFEYFSETQRNKGNFPGRFSGRQFSNSRSEMNVSTLELGDSALYLCASSLAGDVYEQYFGPGTRLTVT.

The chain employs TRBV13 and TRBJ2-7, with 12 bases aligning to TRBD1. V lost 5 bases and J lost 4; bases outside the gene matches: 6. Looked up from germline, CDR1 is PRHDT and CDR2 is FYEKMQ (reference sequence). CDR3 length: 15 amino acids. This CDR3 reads CASSLGTGGLYEQYF. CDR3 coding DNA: TGTGCCAGCAGCCTTGGGACAGGGGGCCTTTACGAGCAGTACTTC.

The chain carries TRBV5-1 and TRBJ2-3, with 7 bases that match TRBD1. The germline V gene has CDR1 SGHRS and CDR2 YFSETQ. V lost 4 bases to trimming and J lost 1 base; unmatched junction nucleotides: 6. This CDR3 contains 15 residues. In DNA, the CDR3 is TGCGCCAGCAGCGTACCTACAGGGGGCACAGATACGCAGTATTTT. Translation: CASSVPTGGTDTQYF.

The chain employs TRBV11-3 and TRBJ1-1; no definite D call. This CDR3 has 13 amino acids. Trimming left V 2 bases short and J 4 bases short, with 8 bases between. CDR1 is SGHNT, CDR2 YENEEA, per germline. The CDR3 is CASSLSILTEAFF. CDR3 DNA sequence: TGTGCCAGCAGCTTATCCATTCTCACTGAAGCTTTCTTT.

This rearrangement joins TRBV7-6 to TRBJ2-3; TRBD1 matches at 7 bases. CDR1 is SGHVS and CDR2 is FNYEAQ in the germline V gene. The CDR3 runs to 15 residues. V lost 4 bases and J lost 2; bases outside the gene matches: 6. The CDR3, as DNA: TGTGCCAGCAGCTCCCGACAGGGTTACACAGATACGCAGTATTTT. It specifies CASSSRQGYTDTQYF.

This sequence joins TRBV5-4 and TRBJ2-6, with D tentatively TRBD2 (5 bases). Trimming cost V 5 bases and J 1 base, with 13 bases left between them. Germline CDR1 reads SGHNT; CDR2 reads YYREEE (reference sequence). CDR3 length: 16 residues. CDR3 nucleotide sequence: TGTGCCAGCAGATACGACCCGGGATCTGGGGCCAACGTCCTGACTTTC. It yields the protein CASRYDPGSGANVLTF.

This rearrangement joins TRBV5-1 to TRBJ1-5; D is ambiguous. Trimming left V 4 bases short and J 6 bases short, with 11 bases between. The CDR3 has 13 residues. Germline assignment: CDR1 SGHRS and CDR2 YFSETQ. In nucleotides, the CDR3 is TGCGCCAGCAGCGCGGACTCGACTCAGCCCCAGCATTTT. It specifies CASSADSTQPQHF.

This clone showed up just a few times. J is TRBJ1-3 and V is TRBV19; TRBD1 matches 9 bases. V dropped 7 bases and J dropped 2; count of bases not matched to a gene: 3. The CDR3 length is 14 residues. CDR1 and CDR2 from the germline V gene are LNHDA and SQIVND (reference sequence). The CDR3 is CASTTGGTGNTIYF. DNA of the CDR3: TGTGCCAGTACTACAGGGGGCACTGGAAACACCATATATTTT.

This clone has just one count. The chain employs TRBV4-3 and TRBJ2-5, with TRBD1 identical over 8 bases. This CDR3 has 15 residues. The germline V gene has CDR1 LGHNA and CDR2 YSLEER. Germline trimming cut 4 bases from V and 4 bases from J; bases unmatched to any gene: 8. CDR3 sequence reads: CASSRTADRAETQYF. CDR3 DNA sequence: TGCGCCAGCAGCCGTACTGCGGACAGGGCAGAGACCCAGTACTTC.

The CDR3 nucleotides are TGTGCCAGCAGTGAAGCGCGGGGAGCGGGGGGCCCTCGAGCCCAAGAGACCCAGTACTTC. This encodes CASSEARGAGGPRAQETQYF. The chain couples TRBV6-1 to TRBJ2-5; 9 bases are a match to TRBD2. V trimming: 0 bases; J trimming: 1 base; junction bases outside the gene matches: 15. The CDR3 covers 20 residues. Looked up from germline, CDR1 is MNHNS and CDR2 is SASEGT.

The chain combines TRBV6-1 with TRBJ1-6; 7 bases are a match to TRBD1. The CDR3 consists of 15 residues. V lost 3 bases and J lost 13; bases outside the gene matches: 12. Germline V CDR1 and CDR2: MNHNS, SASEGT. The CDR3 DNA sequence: TGTGCCAGCAGTGAGCGGGACAGCCGTTTGTGGCCCCTCCACTTT. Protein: CASSERDSRLWPLHF.

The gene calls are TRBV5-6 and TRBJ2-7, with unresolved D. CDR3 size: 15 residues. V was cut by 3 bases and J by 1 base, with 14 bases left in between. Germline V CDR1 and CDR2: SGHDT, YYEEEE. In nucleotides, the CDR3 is TGTGCCAGCAGCTCAGGACGTTTAATGTCCTACGAGCAGTACTTC. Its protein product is CASSSGRLMSYEQYF.

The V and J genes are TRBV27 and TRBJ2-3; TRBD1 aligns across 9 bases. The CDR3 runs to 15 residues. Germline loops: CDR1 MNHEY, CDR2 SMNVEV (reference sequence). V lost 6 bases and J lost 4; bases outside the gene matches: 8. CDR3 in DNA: TGTGCCAGCAGCCGGGACAGGGCCAAACCAGATACGCAGTATTTT. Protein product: CASSRDRAKPDTQYF.

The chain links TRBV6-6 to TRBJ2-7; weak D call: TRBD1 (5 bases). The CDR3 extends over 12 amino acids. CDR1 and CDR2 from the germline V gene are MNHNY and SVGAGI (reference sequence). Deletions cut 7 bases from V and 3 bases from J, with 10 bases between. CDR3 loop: CASTFDSYEQYF. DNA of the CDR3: TGTGCCAGCACCTTCGACAGCTACGAGCAGTACTTC.

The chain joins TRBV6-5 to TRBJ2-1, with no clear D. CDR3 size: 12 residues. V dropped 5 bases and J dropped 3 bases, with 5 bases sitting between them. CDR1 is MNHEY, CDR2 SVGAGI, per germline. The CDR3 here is CASSRDYNEQFF. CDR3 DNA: TGTGCCAGCAGTCGAGACTACAATGAGCAGTTCTTC.

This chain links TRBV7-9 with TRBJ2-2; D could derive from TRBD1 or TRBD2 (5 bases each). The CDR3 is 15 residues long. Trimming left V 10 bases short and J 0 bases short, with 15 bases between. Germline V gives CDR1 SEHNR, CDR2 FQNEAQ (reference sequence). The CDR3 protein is CATTGLGTNTGELFF. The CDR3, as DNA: TGTGCCACCACGGGGCTGGGAACGAACACCGGGGAGCTGTTTTTT.

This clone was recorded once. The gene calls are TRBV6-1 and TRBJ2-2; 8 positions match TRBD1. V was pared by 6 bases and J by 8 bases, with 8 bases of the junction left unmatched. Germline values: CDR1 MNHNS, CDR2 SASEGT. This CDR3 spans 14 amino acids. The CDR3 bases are TGTGCCAGCAGCGACAGGGGAGGAGTGGGGGAGCTGTTTTTT. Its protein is CASSDRGGVGELFF.

DNA for the CDR3: TGCAGCATTTCCCAATCATCTGGGGCCAACGTCCTGACTTTC. It yields the protein CSISQSSGANVLTF. This rearrangement joins TRBV29-1 to TRBJ2-6; D ambiguous. With 8 bases removed from V and 1 base from J, the gap between germline ends came to 12 bases. Germline CDR1 SQVTM, CDR2 ANQGSEA. The CDR3 loop spans 14 amino acids.

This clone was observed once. Here the CDR3 DNA reads TGTGCCAGCAGCTCACACCTGCGGCGGGGATACAATGAGCAGTTCTTC. This gives the protein CASSSHLRRGYNEQFF. J is TRBJ2-1 and V is TRBV11-2; TRBD2 might be the D (6 bases). Germline lookup yields CDR1 SGHAT and CDR2 FQNNGV. Trimming took 4 bases from V and 4 from J, leaving 17 bases between them. The CDR3 totals 16 residues.

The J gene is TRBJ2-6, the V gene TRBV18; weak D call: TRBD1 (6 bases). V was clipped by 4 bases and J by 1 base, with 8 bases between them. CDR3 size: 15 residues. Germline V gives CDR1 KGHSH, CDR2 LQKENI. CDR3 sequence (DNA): TGTGCCAGCTCACAAACAGGGTCTGGGGCCAACGTCCTGACTTTC. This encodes CASSQTGSGANVLTF.

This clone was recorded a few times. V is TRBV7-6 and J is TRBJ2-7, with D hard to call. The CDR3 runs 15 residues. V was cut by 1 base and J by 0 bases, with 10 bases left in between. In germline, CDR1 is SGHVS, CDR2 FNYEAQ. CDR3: CASSLDGYNSYEQYF. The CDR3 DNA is TGTGCCAGCAGCTTAGACGGGTACAACTCCTACGAGCAGTACTTC.

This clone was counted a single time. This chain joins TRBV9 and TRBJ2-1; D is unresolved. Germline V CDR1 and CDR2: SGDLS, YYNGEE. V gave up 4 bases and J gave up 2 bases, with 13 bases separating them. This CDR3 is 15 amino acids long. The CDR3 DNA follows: TGTGCCAGCAGCCTAGGTCCCTATACCTACAATGAGCAGTTCTTC. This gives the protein CASSLGPYTYNEQFF.

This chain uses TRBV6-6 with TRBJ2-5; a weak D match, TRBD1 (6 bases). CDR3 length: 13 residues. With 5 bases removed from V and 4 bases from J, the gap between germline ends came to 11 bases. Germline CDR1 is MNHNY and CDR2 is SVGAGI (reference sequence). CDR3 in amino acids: CASSRQVGETQYF. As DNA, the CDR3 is TGTGCCAGCAGTCGACAGGTGGGAGAGACCCAGTACTTC.